This is a list of T cell receptor beta chains from one sample in a study of graft-versus-host responses after intestinal transplantation. Profiled with immunoSEQ multiplex PCR; TCRdb holds only in-frame clones, not every one. The sample gives approximately 63,000 clones, 94% of which show up once; approximately 0.4% is in the top ten. These receptors' targets are unknown. Sequenced material: unstimulated CD4+ T cells sorted from spleen or lymph node cells, taken before transplant. The receptors here all came from a human donor who was the organ donor for an intestinal transplant. CDR3s leave out the opening cysteine and the closing phenylalanine or tryptophan. Each record gives: J gene, V gene, CDR3 protein.

j_gene: TRBJ1-2
v_gene: TRBV4-3
CDR3aa: ASSPDRGRLYGYT

j_gene: TRBJ1-1
v_gene: TRBV29-1
CDR3aa: SVVKAGSMNTEAF

j_gene: TRBJ2-2
v_gene: TRBV4-2
CDR3aa: ASSQDRGLAGANTGELF

j_gene: TRBJ1-2
v_gene: TRBV4-3
CDR3aa: ASSPFGEGQKGDGYT

j_gene: TRBJ1-1
v_gene: TRBV5-4
CDR3aa: ASSFWTGGRTEAF

j_gene: TRBJ2-3
v_gene: TRBV4-3
CDR3aa: ASSQDYSNAADTQY

j_gene: TRBJ1-2
v_gene: TRBV5-4
CDR3aa: ASARDRGNGYT

j_gene: TRBJ2-1
v_gene: TRBV6-5
CDR3aa: ASSYIGEQF

j_gene: TRBJ2-3
v_gene: TRBV7-3
CDR3aa: ASSLGSTDTQY

j_gene: TRBJ2-5
v_gene: TRBV5-4
CDR3aa: ASSNRDSETQY

j_gene: TRBJ1-6
v_gene: TRBV4-3
CDR3aa: ASSQETSNSPLH

j_gene: TRBJ1-3
v_gene: TRBV30
CDR3aa: AWSEGQGKAGNTIY

j_gene: TRBJ2-3
v_gene: TRBV7-2
CDR3aa: ASSLVRGPGDTQY

j_gene: TRBJ2-7
v_gene: TRBV7-9
CDR3aa: ASSFTSGGAYEQY